The 19 T cell receptor beta chains reported below all come from one sample, sequenced in a study of T cell repertoires in cytomegalovirus infection. These receptors lack a known antigen. TCRdb ran MiXCR on the reads and lists one entry per CDR3 protein. The sample records around 120,000 distinct CDR3 sequences, more than 20% being singletons. The sample comprised PBMCs, sequenced either directly or after in vitro stimulation (not recorded which). The receptors come from a human donor in good health (CMV status not recorded). Some clones in this sample may be carry-over from other donors' samples.

This clonotype occurred a few times. The CDR3 here is CASGLDAGLGYTF. CDR3 nucleotides: TGTGCTAGTGGTTTGGACGCGGGCCTAGGCTACACCTTC. This chain connects TRBV12-5 to TRBJ1-2, with unresolved D. Deletions cut 1 base from V and 8 bases from J, with 11 bases between. CDR1 LGHNT and CDR2 FRNRAP come from the germline V gene. The CDR3 sequence is 13 residues long. Drawing the rest from reference TRBV12-5 and TRBJ1-2, the complete variable domain is DARVTQTPRHKVTEMGQEVTMRCQPILGHNTVFWYRQTMMQGLELLAYFRNRAPLDDSGMPKDRFSAEMPDATLATLKIQPSEPRDSAVYFCASGLDAGLGYTFGSGTRLTVV.

The sample holds a few counts of this clonotype. The chain links TRBV29-1 to TRBJ2-6; D perhaps matches TRBD1 (5 bases). Germline V gene sequence: CDR1 SQVTM, CDR2 ANQGSEA. V was shortened by 7 bases and J by 6 bases, with 13 bases between the two germline ends. The CDR3 totals 13 residues. The CDR3 loop is CSAPLGVANVLTF. As DNA, the CDR3 is TGCAGCGCCCCGTTAGGGGTGGCCAACGTCCTGACTTTC. Supplemented by reference TRBV29-1 and TRBJ2-6, the full variable domain reads SAVISQKPSRDICQRGTSLTIQCQVDSQVTMMFWYRQQPGQSLTLIATANQGSEATYESGFVIDKFPISRPNLTFSTLTVSNMSPEDSSIYLCSAPLGVANVLTFGAGSRLTVL.

The rearrangement uses TRBV7-9 and TRBJ2-1, with D unresolved. Germline CDR1 SEHNR, CDR2 FQNEAQ (reference sequence). The CDR3 contains 19 residues. V was shortened by 6 bases and J by 1 base, with 25 bases between the two germline ends. CDR3 region: CASSLPPTESGGSYNEQFF. In nucleotides, the CDR3 is TGTGCCAGCAGTCTCCCCCCAACGGAGAGTGGTGGATCCTACAATGAGCAGTTCTTC.

The chain recombines TRBV27 with TRBJ2-7; D is uncertain. The germline V gene has CDR1 MNHEY and CDR2 SMNVEV (reference sequence). This CDR3 is built from 13 residues. Trimming took 3 bases from V and 0 from J, leaving 6 bases between them. CDR3 coding DNA: TGTGCCAGCAGTTTCCAGAGCTCCTACGAGCAGTACTTC. This translates into CASSFQSSYEQYF.

This clonotype showed up many times. This chain links TRBV7-2 with TRBJ1-1; weak D call: TRBD1 (6 bases). This CDR3 contains 14 residues. V lost 3 bases, J lost 1 base, and 9 bases lay in between. The germline CDR1 and CDR2 sequences are SGHTA and FQGNSA. CDR3 sequence reads: CASSFGQRNTEAFF. The CDR3 nucleotides are TGTGCCAGCAGCTTTGGACAGCGGAACACTGAAGCTTTCTTT.

The CDR3 DNA reads as TGTGCCAGCAGCGAGGGGGGGGAGAACACTGAAGCTTTCTTT. Translation gives CASSEGGENTEAFF. The rearrangement joins TRBV9 to TRBJ1-1, with D tentatively TRBD1 (6 bases). Per germline, CDR1 SGDLS and CDR2 YYNGEE. The CDR3 totals 14 residues. Trimming removed 3 bases at V and 1 base at J, with 10 bases between.

This clonotype came up many times. The chain links TRBV7-2 to TRBJ1-2; D may be TRBD1 (5 bases). From germline, CDR1 is SGHTA and CDR2 FQGNSA. V lost 2 bases, J lost 2 bases, and 18 bases lay in between. The CDR3 sequence is 17 residues long. The CDR3 DNA is TGTGCCAGCAGCTTATCGGGGGGGGTATACGGGAACTATGGCTACACCTTC. It encodes CASSLSGGVYGNYGYTF. Looking up the rest from reference TRBV7-2 and TRBJ1-2 gives the full variable domain: GAGVSQSPSNKVTEKGKDVELRCDPISGHTALYWYRQSLGQGLEFLIYFQGNSAPDKSGLPSDRFSAERTGGSVSTLTIQRTQQEDSAVYLCASSLSGGVYGNYGYTFGSGTRLTVV.

This clonotype was picked up many times. The V call is TRBV7-2, the J call TRBJ2-4, with D possibly called TRBD1 or TRBD2 (5 bases each). Between the trimmed V and J ends, which lost 5 bases and 8 bases, there was a span of 16 bases. The CDR3 has 14 residues. CDR1 is SGHTA, CDR2 FQGNSA, per germline. The CDR3 coding sequence is TGTGCCAGCAGCCCCGGGACCTTGCGCGACATTCAGTACTTC. Protein product: CASSPGTLRDIQYF.

V and J are TRBV7-2 and TRBJ2-2; D is ambiguous. There are 14 residues in the CDR3. Trimming shortened V by 5 bases and J by 0 bases, and 7 bases separated the two germline ends. The germline CDR1 and CDR2 sequences are SGHTA and FQGNSA. CDR3 bases: TGTGCCAGCAGCCCCACATCGAACACCGGGGAGCTGTTTTTT. Protein product: CASSPTSNTGELFF.

As to this clonotype: One junction end does not reproduce the germline sequence, and a read error may be involved. This chain links TRBV6-1 with TRBJ1-4; D gene ambiguous. The CDR3 is made up of 11 amino acids. Germline CDR1 is MNHNS and CDR2 is SASEGT. The CDR3 reads CGSTEREKLFF. The CDR3 DNA sequence: TGTGGCAGCACCGAGAGGGAAAAACTGTTTTTT.

This clonotype was counted ten times or more. The chain carries TRBV12-3 or TRBV12-4 and TRBJ1-1, with no clear D. Trimming removed 5 bases at V and 4 bases at J, with 11 bases between. CDR3 length equals 13 residues. This chain's CDR3 is CASSLNSGTEAFF. The DNA for the CDR3 is TGTGCCAGCAGTCTTAACTCAGGCACTGAAGCTTTCTTT.

The V gene is TRBV7-9, the J gene TRBJ2-3; D is perhaps TRBD2 (6 bases). CDR1 is SEHNR, CDR2 FQNEAQ, per germline (reference sequence). The CDR3 spans 14 residues. V shed 8 bases and J shed 6 bases, with 18 bases lying between them. The chain's CDR3 is CASARSGSGDTQYF. The CDR3 DNA reads as TGTGCCAGCGCAAGGAGCGGGTCGGGGGATACGCAGTATTTT.

This clonotype came up many times. The CDR3 spells CASSGNSGTSAKIGTQYF. In nucleotides, the CDR3 is TGTGCCAGCAGTGGAAACTCCGGGACTAGCGCCAAAATCGGTACGCAGTATTTT. The J gene is TRBJ2-3, the V gene TRBV6-1, with 10 bases identical to TRBD2. Germline-derived CDR1 and CDR2 are MNHNS and SASEGT. The CDR3 sequence is 18 residues long. Germline trimming cut 4 bases from V and 8 bases from J; bases unmatched to any gene: 18.

The genes are TRBV4-1 and TRBJ2-2; TRBD1 aligns across 11 bases. Germline CDR1 MGHRA, CDR2 YSYEKL. V was clipped by 7 bases and J by 4 bases; unmatched bases: 8. This CDR3 is 16 amino acids long. CDR3: CASTREGQGGTGELFF. In DNA, the CDR3 is TGCGCCAGCACCCGGGAGGGACAGGGGGGCACCGGGGAGCTGTTTTTT.

This clonotype was seen repeatedly, ten times or more. V usage is TRBV11-2 and J usage is TRBJ2-3, with D perhaps matching TRBD2 (6 bases). The CDR3 has 15 residues. With 4 bases removed from V and 2 bases from J, the gap between germline ends came to 13 bases. Germline CDR1 reads SGHAT; CDR2 reads FQNNGV. The CDR3 DNA reads as TGTGCCAGCAGCTCTAGCGCCTTACTCACAGATACGCAGTATTTT. Translation gives CASSSSALLTDTQYF.

The sample holds a few counts of this clonotype. This rearrangement joins TRBV7-9 to TRBJ2-2; TRBD2 matches 11 bases. Germline CDR1 SEHNR, CDR2 FQNEAQ (reference sequence). The CDR3 runs to 16 residues. V lost 1 base, J lost 5 bases, and 3 bases stayed unmatched. The CDR3 sequence: CASSLGLAGRTGELFF. As DNA, the CDR3 is TGTGCCAGCAGCTTAGGACTAGCGGGAAGGACCGGGGAGCTGTTTTTT.

This clonotype was observed a few times. The chain carries TRBV12-3 or TRBV12-4 and TRBJ1-1; D is unresolved. The CDR3 loop spans 12 amino acids. Trimming shortened V by 5 bases and J by 5 bases, and 9 bases separated the two germline ends. Written as DNA, the CDR3 is TGTGCCAGCAGTAACCCTTTTACTGAAGCTTTCTTT. Translation gives CASSNPFTEAFF.

Comments on this clonotype: Because it lacks the conserved phenylalanine or tryptophan at the end, this CDR3 is likely a read error. The chain combines TRBV11-3 with TRBJ1-3; D uncertain. This CDR3 is 15 amino acids long. V was pared by 5 bases and J by 0 bases, with 11 bases between. CDR1 and CDR2 (germline): SGHNT, YENEEA. The CDR3 is CASSKYGSSGNTIYL. The CDR3 region has the DNA TGTGCCAGCAGCAAATACGGGAGCTCTGGAAACACCATATATTTA.

To note about this clonotype: The junction departs from germline at one end; a sequencing error may be responsible. The chain joins TRBV7-7 to TRBJ2-5; no definite D call. CDR1 is SSHAT, CDR2 FNYEAQ, per germline (reference sequence). The CDR3 consists of 14 residues. DNA for the CDR3: TGTGCTAGCAGCTTACTCGGAATGAGAGAGACCCAGTACTTC. It specifies CASSLLGMRETQYF.